This is a list of T cell receptor beta chains from one sample in a study of cytomegalovirus exposure and HLA in healthy donors. Generated by immunoSEQ multiplex PCR, the TCRdb table keeps only in-frame clones and is missing some. The data contain 310,000 or so clones, about 87% of them singletons. Sequenced sample: PBMCs. Receptors were obtained from a woman younger than 35 in good health and CMV-seronegative. CDR3s include the opening cysteine and the closing phenylalanine or tryptophan. A D gene is named only where the DNA matches it firmly. Only part of the rows carry a size: once, few, many, or a class if the clone is expanded.

clone_size: NA
d_call: NA
cdr3_length: 12
v_call: TRBV11-2
j_call: TRBJ1-2
cdr3_aa: CASSPGGVGYTF
cdr3_nt: TGTGCCAGCTCACCTGGAGGGGTAGGCTACACCTTC

clone_size: NA
d_call: TRBD1
cdr3_length: 15
v_call: TRBV19
j_call: TRBJ2-1
cdr3_aa: CASSISLTGANEQFF
cdr3_nt: TGTGCCAGTAGTATATCCCTTACAGGGGCCAATGAGCAGTTCTTC

clone_size: NA
d_call: NA
cdr3_length: 13
v_call: TRBV5-1
j_call: TRBJ2-7
cdr3_aa: CASSLEGPYEQYF
cdr3_nt: TGCGCCAGCAGCTTGGAGGGGCCCTACGAGCAGTACTTC

clone_size: NA
d_call: NA
cdr3_length: 13
v_call: TRBV15
j_call: TRBJ1-5
cdr3_aa: CATSSFAGQPQHF
cdr3_nt: TGTGCCACCAGCAGTTTTGCAGGGCAGCCCCAGCATTTT

clone_size: few
d_call: TRBD1
cdr3_length: 13
v_call: TRBV6-5
j_call: TRBJ1-1
cdr3_aa: CASSWGQLDEAFF
cdr3_nt: TGTGCCAGCAGTTGGGGACAGCTAGACGAAGCTTTCTTT

clone_size: NA
d_call: TRBD1
cdr3_length: 13
v_call: TRBV10-1
j_call: TRBJ1-2
cdr3_aa: CASSEGQGYGYTF
cdr3_nt: TGCGCCAGCAGTGAGGGACAGGGATATGGCTACACCTTC

clone_size: once
d_call: NA
cdr3_length: 17
v_call: TRBV5-1
j_call: TRBJ2-6
cdr3_aa: CASSLRSQSSGANVLTF
cdr3_nt: TGCGCCAGCAGCTTACGATCACAGAGCTCTGGGGCCAACGTCCTGACTTTC

clone_size: once
d_call: TRBD2
cdr3_length: 14
v_call: TRBV5-1
j_call: TRBJ2-1
cdr3_aa: CASSTAGPYNEQFF
cdr3_nt: TGCGCCAGCAGCACAGCGGGGCCCTACAATGAGCAGTTCTTC

clone_size: NA
d_call: NA
cdr3_length: 12
v_call: TRBV29-1
j_call: TRBJ2-3
cdr3_aa: CSVPPRADTQYF
cdr3_nt: TGCAGCGTCCCCCCCCGAGCGGATACGCAGTATTTT

clone_size: NA
d_call: NA
cdr3_length: 13
v_call: TRBV2
j_call: TRBJ1-1
cdr3_aa: CASRPSRSTEAFF
cdr3_nt: TGTGCCAGCAGGCCATCGAGGAGCACTGAAGCTTTCTTT

clone_size: NA
d_call: NA
cdr3_length: 16
v_call: TRBV9
j_call: TRBJ2-1
cdr3_aa: CASSVLVDSSYNEQFF
cdr3_nt: TGTGCCAGCAGCGTATTGGTAGACTCCTCCTACAATGAGCAGTTCTTC

clone_size: few
d_call: NA
cdr3_length: 15
v_call: TRBV15
j_call: TRBJ1-1
cdr3_aa: CATSRAHTGSTEAFF
cdr3_nt: TGTGCCACCAGCAGAGCTCATACAGGGAGCACTGAAGCTTTCTTT

clone_size: NA
d_call: NA
cdr3_length: 13
v_call: TRBV13
j_call: TRBJ1-6
cdr3_aa: CASSLVRSSPLHF
cdr3_nt: TGTGCCAGCAGCTTAGTTCGGTCTTCACCCCTCCACTTT

clone_size: NA
d_call: TRBD2
cdr3_length: 15
v_call: TRBV27
j_call: TRBJ2-7
cdr3_aa: CASSAAGLVGYEQYF
cdr3_nt: TGTGCCAGCAGCGCCGCGGGACTAGTTGGGTACGAGCAGTACTTC

clone_size: NA
d_call: NA
cdr3_length: 18
v_call: TRBV5-1
j_call: TRBJ1-4
cdr3_aa: CASSFPLSREVYNEKLFF
cdr3_nt: TGCGCCAGCAGCTTCCCCTTGAGCCGCGAAGTTTATAATGAAAAACTGTTTTTT

clone_size: few
d_call: TRBD1
cdr3_length: 17
v_call: TRBV5-4
j_call: TRBJ2-2
cdr3_aa: CASSLAGRGRSTGELFF
cdr3_nt: TGTGCCAGCAGCTTGGCGGGCAGGGGGCGATCCACCGGGGAGCTGTTTTTT

clone_size: NA
d_call: TRBD1
cdr3_length: 15
v_call: TRBV2
j_call: TRBJ2-7
cdr3_aa: CASMGVGDRNYEQYF
cdr3_nt: TGTGCCAGCATGGGGGTGGGGGACAGAAACTACGAGCAGTACTTC

clone_size: NA
d_call: NA
cdr3_length: 14
v_call: TRBV29-1
j_call: TRBJ1-2
cdr3_aa: CSVETVDRISGYTF
cdr3_nt: TGCAGCGTTGAAACTGTCGACAGAATCTCTGGCTACACCTTC

clone_size: NA
d_call: TRBD1
cdr3_length: 16
v_call: TRBV5-4
j_call: TRBJ1-1
cdr3_aa: CASSLGVRTGKPEAFF
cdr3_nt: TGTGCCAGCAGCTTGGGAGTGAGGACAGGGAAACCTGAAGCTTTCTTT

clone_size: NA
d_call: NA
cdr3_length: 14
v_call: TRBV15
j_call: TRBJ1-6
cdr3_aa: CATSVIGDNSPLHF
cdr3_nt: TGTGCCACCAGCGTGATCGGGGATAATTCACCCCTCCACTTT

clone_size: once
d_call: NA
cdr3_length: 15
v_call: TRBV27
j_call: TRBJ2-5
cdr3_aa: CASSLKGRPGETQYF
cdr3_nt: TGTGCCAGCAGTTTAAAGGGGCGGCCCGGGGAGACCCAGTACTTC

clone_size: once
d_call: TRBD1
cdr3_length: 19
v_call: TRBV11-2
j_call: TRBJ1-3
cdr3_aa: CASSLGTGGNPYSGNTIYF
cdr3_nt: TGTGCCAGCAGCTTAGGGACAGGGGGCAATCCTTACTCTGGAAACACCATATATTTT

clone_size: NA
d_call: TRBD1
cdr3_length: 16
v_call: TRBV9
j_call: TRBJ2-1
cdr3_aa: CASSVARQGIPDEQFF
cdr3_nt: TGTGCCAGCAGCGTAGCTCGACAGGGGATTCCGGATGAGCAGTTCTTC

clone_size: NA
d_call: NA
cdr3_length: 13
v_call: TRBV2
j_call: TRBJ2-7
cdr3_aa: CASSVQGTYEQYF
cdr3_nt: TGTGCCAGCAGCGTGCAGGGGACCTACGAGCAGTACTTC

clone_size: NA
d_call: TRBD1
cdr3_length: 14
v_call: TRBV19
j_call: TRBJ1-1
cdr3_aa: CASSTTGKTTEAFF
cdr3_nt: TGTGCCAGTAGTACGACAGGGAAGACCACTGAAGCTTTCTTT

clone_size: NA
d_call: NA
cdr3_length: 16
v_call: TRBV11-3
j_call: TRBJ1-1
cdr3_aa: CASSHPRKGGRPEAFF
cdr3_nt: TGTGCCAGCAGCCACCCTCGGAAGGGGGGGAGACCCGAAGCTTTCTTT

clone_size: NA
d_call: NA
cdr3_length: 11
v_call: TRBV20-1
j_call: TRBJ1-2
cdr3_aa: CSASAGPGYTF
cdr3_nt: TGCAGTGCTAGTGCGGGGCCTGGCTACACCTTC

clone_size: NA
d_call: TRBD2
cdr3_length: 16
v_call: TRBV18
j_call: TRBJ2-5
cdr3_aa: CASSPMAGGRQETQYF
cdr3_nt: TGTGCCAGCTCACCGATGGCGGGGGGGCGGCAAGAGACCCAGTACTTC

clone_size: NA
d_call: NA
cdr3_length: 14
v_call: TRBV2
j_call: TRBJ1-6
cdr3_aa: CASGRQINNSPLHF
cdr3_nt: TGTGCCAGCGGGCGACAGATAAATAATTCCCCCCTCCACTTT

clone_size: NA
d_call: NA
cdr3_length: 11
v_call: TRBV6-5
j_call: TRBJ2-7
cdr3_aa: CASSYSGEQYF
cdr3_nt: TGTGCCAGCAGTTACTCCGGGGAGCAGTACTTC

clone_size: NA
d_call: NA
cdr3_length: 16
v_call: TRBV7-2
j_call: TRBJ1-2
cdr3_aa: CASSLNSWPPGGGYTF
cdr3_nt: TGTGCCAGCAGCTTAAATAGTTGGCCGCCGGGAGGAGGCTACACCTTC

clone_size: NA
d_call: NA
cdr3_length: 16
v_call: TRBV30
j_call: TRBJ1-2
cdr3_aa: CAWSVWGRGMDYGYTF
cdr3_nt: TGTGCCTGGAGTGTTTGGGGGCGCGGTATGGACTATGGCTACACCTTC

clone_size: NA
d_call: NA
cdr3_length: 13
v_call: TRBV5-4
j_call: TRBJ1-4
cdr3_aa: CASSLVGGEKLFF
cdr3_nt: TGTGCCAGCAGCTTGGTCGGGGGTGAAAAACTGTTTTTT

clone_size: once
d_call: TRBD1
cdr3_length: 15
v_call: TRBV5-1
j_call: TRBJ1-1
cdr3_aa: CASRGQGAMGTEAFF
cdr3_nt: TGCGCCAGCAGGGGACAGGGGGCAATGGGCACTGAAGCTTTCTTT

clone_size: NA
d_call: NA
cdr3_length: 15
v_call: TRBV6-5
j_call: TRBJ2-4
cdr3_aa: CASSYWTGGRIIQYF
cdr3_nt: TGTGCCAGCAGTTACTGGACCGGGGGGCGGATCATTCAGTACTTC

clone_size: NA
d_call: NA
cdr3_length: 14
v_call: TRBV10-2
j_call: TRBJ1-1
cdr3_aa: CASSELYGNTEAFF
cdr3_nt: TGCGCCAGCAGTGAGTTGTACGGGAACACTGAAGCTTTCTTT

clone_size: NA
d_call: NA
cdr3_length: 13
v_call: TRBV2
j_call: TRBJ1-1
cdr3_aa: CASSEVGVGEAFF
cdr3_nt: TGTGCCAGCAGTGAGGTGGGAGTCGGTGAAGCTTTCTTT

clone_size: NA
d_call: NA
cdr3_length: 13
v_call: TRBV7-9
j_call: TRBJ1-5
cdr3_aa: CASSSGYNQPQHF
cdr3_nt: TGTGCCAGCAGCTCAGGGTACAATCAGCCCCAGCATTTT

clone_size: NA
d_call: NA
cdr3_length: 15
v_call: TRBV6-5
j_call: TRBJ1-1
cdr3_aa: CASSRTDKSNTEAFF
cdr3_nt: TGTGCCAGCAGTCGAACAGACAAATCGAACACTGAAGCTTTCTTT

clone_size: NA
d_call: TRBD1
cdr3_length: 13
v_call: TRBV7-2
j_call: TRBJ1-2
cdr3_aa: CASSSTTGAGYTF
cdr3_nt: TGTGCCAGCAGCTCGACGACAGGGGCCGGCTACACCTTC

clone_size: NA
d_call: NA
cdr3_length: 17
v_call: TRBV5-1
j_call: TRBJ2-1
cdr3_aa: CASRPGVLGGGGNEQFF
cdr3_nt: TGCGCCAGCAGACCAGGGGTTCTAGGGGGGGGAGGGAATGAGCAGTTCTTC

clone_size: once
d_call: TRBD1
cdr3_length: 13
v_call: TRBV2
j_call: TRBJ1-2
cdr3_aa: CASSEQGASGYTF
cdr3_nt: TGTGCCAGCAGTGAACAGGGGGCGTCAGGCTACACCTTC

clone_size: NA
d_call: NA
cdr3_length: 12
v_call: TRBV27
j_call: TRBJ2-1
cdr3_aa: CASSLGHDEQFF
cdr3_nt: TGTGCCAGCAGTTTAGGACACGACGAGCAGTTCTTC

clone_size: NA
d_call: NA
cdr3_length: 13
v_call: TRBV5-6
j_call: TRBJ2-1
cdr3_aa: CASSFGNDNEQFF
cdr3_nt: TGTGCCAGCAGCTTTGGCAACGACAATGAGCAGTTCTTC

clone_size: NA
d_call: NA
cdr3_length: 11
v_call: TRBV7-9
j_call: TRBJ2-5
cdr3_aa: CSSSPLETQYF
cdr3_nt: TGTTCCAGCAGCCCCTTGGAGACCCAGTACTTC

clone_size: NA
d_call: TRBD1
cdr3_length: 14
v_call: TRBV4-1
j_call: TRBJ2-5
cdr3_aa: CASSQWDRVETQYF
cdr3_nt: TGCGCCAGCAGCCAGTGGGACAGGGTGGAGACCCAGTACTTC

clone_size: NA
d_call: TRBD2
cdr3_length: 17
v_call: TRBV10-3
j_call: TRBJ2-3
cdr3_aa: CAISESRLAGGLDTQYF
cdr3_nt: TGTGCCATCAGTGAGTCCCGGCTAGCGGGGGGGCTAGATACGCAGTATTTT

clone_size: NA
d_call: NA
cdr3_length: 14
v_call: TRBV9
j_call: TRBJ1-6
cdr3_aa: CASSVDSSYSPLHF
cdr3_nt: TGTGCCAGCAGCGTCGACAGTTCCTATTCCCCCCTCCACTTT

clone_size: NA
d_call: TRBD1
cdr3_length: 15
v_call: TRBV19
j_call: TRBJ2-1
cdr3_aa: CASSTRTGSYNEQFF
cdr3_nt: TGTGCCAGTAGTACTAGGACAGGGTCCTACAATGAGCAGTTCTTC

clone_size: NA
d_call: TRBD2
cdr3_length: 13
v_call: TRBV6-5
j_call: TRBJ2-2
cdr3_aa: CASSSGGYGELFF
cdr3_nt: TGTGCCAGCAGTTCCGGGGGGTACGGGGAGCTGTTTTTT

clone_size: NA
d_call: NA
cdr3_length: 15
v_call: TRBV5-4
j_call: TRBJ2-2
cdr3_aa: CASSLQRGGPGELFF
cdr3_nt: TGTGCCAGCAGCCTCCAGAGGGGGGGCCCCGGGGAGCTGTTTTTT

clone_size: NA
d_call: TRBD1
cdr3_length: 18
v_call: TRBV19
j_call: TRBJ2-7
cdr3_aa: CASTARGQGAHSSYEQYF
cdr3_nt: TGTGCCAGTACCGCTAGAGGACAGGGGGCCCATTCCTCCTACGAGCAGTACTTC

clone_size: few
d_call: NA
cdr3_length: 14
v_call: TRBV7-6
j_call: TRBJ2-3
cdr3_aa: CASSLTGYTDTQYF
cdr3_nt: TGTGCCAGCAGCTTAACCGGGTACACAGATACGCAGTATTTT

clone_size: NA
d_call: NA
cdr3_length: 14
v_call: TRBV5-4
j_call: TRBJ1-3
cdr3_aa: CASSFQGSGNTIYF
cdr3_nt: TGTGCCAGCAGCTTCCAGGGCTCTGGAAACACCATATATTTT

clone_size: once
d_call: NA
cdr3_length: 14
v_call: TRBV6-5
j_call: TRBJ2-5
cdr3_aa: CASSFSLFQETQYF
cdr3_nt: TGTGCCAGCAGCTTTAGCCTATTCCAAGAGACCCAGTACTTC

clone_size: once
d_call: NA
cdr3_length: 12
v_call: TRBV10-3
j_call: TRBJ2-3
cdr3_aa: CAIQGRTDTQYF
cdr3_nt: TGTGCCATCCAGGGCCGCACAGATACGCAGTATTTT

clone_size: NA
d_call: NA
cdr3_length: 14
v_call: TRBV5-4
j_call: TRBJ1-2
cdr3_aa: CASSLSGTSYGYTF
cdr3_nt: TGTGCCAGCAGCCTATCCGGGACATCTTATGGCTACACCTTC